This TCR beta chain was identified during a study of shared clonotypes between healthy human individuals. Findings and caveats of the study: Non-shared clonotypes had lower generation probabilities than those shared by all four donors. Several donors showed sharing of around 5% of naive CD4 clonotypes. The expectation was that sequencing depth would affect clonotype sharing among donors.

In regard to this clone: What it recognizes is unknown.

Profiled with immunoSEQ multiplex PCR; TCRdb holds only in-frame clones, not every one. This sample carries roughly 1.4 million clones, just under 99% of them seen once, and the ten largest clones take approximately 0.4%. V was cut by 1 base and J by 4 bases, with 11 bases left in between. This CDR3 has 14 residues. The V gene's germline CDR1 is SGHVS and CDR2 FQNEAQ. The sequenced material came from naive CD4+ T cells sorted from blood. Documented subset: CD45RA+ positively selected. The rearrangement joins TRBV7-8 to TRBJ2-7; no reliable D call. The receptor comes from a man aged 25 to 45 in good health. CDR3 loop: CASSLVRASYEQYF. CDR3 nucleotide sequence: TGTGCCAGCAGCTTAGTCCGAGCGTCTTACGAGCAGTACTTC.